The entry below describes one TCR beta chain. Its antigen is currently unknown. Researchers ran the PCR with 60 Vbeta and 13 Jbeta primers. TCRdb's copy holds only in-frame clones and misses some; the assay was immunoSEQ multiplex PCR. The sample includes around 110,000 clones, roughly 69% of them seen just once. The sample belongs to a study of cytomegalovirus exposure and HLA in healthy donors. The study, taken as a whole, reports: The investigators catalogued some 160 TCR beta chains as cytomegalovirus-associated. Association with HLA alleles at 0.05 false discovery rate was found for 16,951 TCR beta sequences in a later analysis.

Germline V gene sequence: CDR1 SEHNR, CDR2 FQNEAQ (reference sequence). Deletions cut 6 bases from V and 5 bases from J, with 11 bases between. The CDR3 has 13 amino acids. The receptor was isolated from a middle-aged woman in good health and CMV-seropositive. The chain is built from TRBV7-9 and TRBJ2-1; D perhaps matches TRBD2 (7 bases). The sample was PBMCs. The CDR3 bases are TGTGCCAGCAGAGGGGGAGGGAACAATGAGCAGTTCTTC. Amino acids: CASRGGGNNEQFF.